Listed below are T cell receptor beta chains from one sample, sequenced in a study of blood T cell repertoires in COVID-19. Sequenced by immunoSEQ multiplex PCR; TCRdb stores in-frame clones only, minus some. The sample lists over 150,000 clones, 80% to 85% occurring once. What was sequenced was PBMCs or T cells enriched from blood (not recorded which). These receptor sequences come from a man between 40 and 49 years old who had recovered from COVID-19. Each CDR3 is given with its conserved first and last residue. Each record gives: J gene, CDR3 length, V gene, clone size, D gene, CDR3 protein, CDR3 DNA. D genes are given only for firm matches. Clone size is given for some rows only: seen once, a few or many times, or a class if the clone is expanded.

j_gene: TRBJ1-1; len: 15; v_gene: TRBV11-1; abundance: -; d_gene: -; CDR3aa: CASSLGLGRNTEAFF; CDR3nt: TGTGCCAGCAGCCTAGGGCTGGGGCGAAACACTGAAGCTTTCTTT
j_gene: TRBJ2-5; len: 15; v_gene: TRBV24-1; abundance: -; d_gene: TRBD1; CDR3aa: CATSDGTVQQETQYF; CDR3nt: TGTGCCACCAGTGACGGGACAGTCCAACAAGAGACCCAGTACTTC
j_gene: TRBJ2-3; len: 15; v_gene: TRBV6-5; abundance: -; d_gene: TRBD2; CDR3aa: CASKPQERGGDTQYF; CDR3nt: TGTGCCAGCAAACCCCAGGAGCGGGGGGGAGATACGCAGTATTTT
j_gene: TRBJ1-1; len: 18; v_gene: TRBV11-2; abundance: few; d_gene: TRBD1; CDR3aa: CASRPRGTGRREGTEAFF; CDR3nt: TGTGCCAGCAGGCCGAGGGGGACAGGGCGGCGGGAGGGAACTGAAGCTTTCTTT
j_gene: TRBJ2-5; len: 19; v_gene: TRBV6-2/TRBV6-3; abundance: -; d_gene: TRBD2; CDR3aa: CASSYSLLAGTRPHETQYF; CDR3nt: TGTGCCAGCAGTTACTCATTGCTAGCGGGGACTCGACCCCATGAGACCCAGTACTTC
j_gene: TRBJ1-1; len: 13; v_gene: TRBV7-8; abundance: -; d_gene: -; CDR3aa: CASSLELDTEAFF; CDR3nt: TGTGCCAGCAGCTTAGAGCTGGACACTGAAGCTTTCTTT
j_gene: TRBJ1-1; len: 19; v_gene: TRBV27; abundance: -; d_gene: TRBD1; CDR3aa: CASSLKVFSRDRRNTEAFF; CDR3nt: TGTGCCAGCAGTTTAAAAGTATTTTCCCGGGACAGGAGGAACACTGAAGCTTTCTTT
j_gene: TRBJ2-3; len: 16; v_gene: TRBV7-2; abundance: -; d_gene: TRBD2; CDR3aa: CASSPRLAGGADTQYF; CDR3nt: TGTGCCAGCAGCCCCCGACTAGCGGGGGGGGCGGATACGCAGTATTTT
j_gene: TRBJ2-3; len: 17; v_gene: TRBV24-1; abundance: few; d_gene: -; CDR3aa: CATSDLAGSGFADTQYF; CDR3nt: TGTGCCACCAGTGATTTGGCAGGGTCCGGATTTGCAGATACGCAGTATTTT
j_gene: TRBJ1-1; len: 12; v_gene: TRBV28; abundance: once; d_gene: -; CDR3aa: CASTEVNTEAFF; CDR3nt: TGTGCCAGCACGGAGGTGAACACTGAAGCTTTCTTT
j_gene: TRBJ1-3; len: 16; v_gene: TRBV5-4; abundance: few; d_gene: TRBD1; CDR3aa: CASSSGTGLSGNTIYF; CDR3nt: TGTGCCAGCAGCTCCGGGACAGGACTATCTGGAAACACCATATATTTT
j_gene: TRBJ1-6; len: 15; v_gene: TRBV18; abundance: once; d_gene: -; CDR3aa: CASSPGRTDNSPLHF; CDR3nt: TGTGCCAGCTCACCAGGCCGAACAGATAATTCACCCCTCCACTTT
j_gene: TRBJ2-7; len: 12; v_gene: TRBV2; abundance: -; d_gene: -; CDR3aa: CASRYSSYEQYF; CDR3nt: TGTGCCAGCAGATATAGCTCCTACGAGCAGTACTTC
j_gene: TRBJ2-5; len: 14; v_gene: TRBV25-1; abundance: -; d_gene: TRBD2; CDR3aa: CASSYAGGQETQYF; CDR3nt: TGTGCCAGCAGTTACGCGGGGGGCCAAGAGACCCAGTACTTC
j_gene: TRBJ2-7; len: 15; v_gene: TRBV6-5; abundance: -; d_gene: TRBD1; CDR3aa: CASSSQSGGVYEQYF; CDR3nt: TGTGCCAGCAGCTCACAATCAGGGGGAGTTTACGAGCAGTACTTC
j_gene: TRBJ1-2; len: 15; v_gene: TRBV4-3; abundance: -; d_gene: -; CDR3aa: CASSQDVDTVYGYTF; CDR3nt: TGCGCCAGCAGCCAAGATGTCGACACGGTCTATGGCTACACCTTC
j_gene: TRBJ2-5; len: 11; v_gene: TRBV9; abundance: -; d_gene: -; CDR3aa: CASSAEETQYF; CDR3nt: TGTGCCAGCAGCGCCGAAGAGACCCAGTACTTC
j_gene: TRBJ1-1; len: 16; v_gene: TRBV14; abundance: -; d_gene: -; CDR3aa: CASSPFLNRAGTEAFF; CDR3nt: TGTGCCAGCAGCCCTTTCCTGAACAGGGCTGGCACTGAAGCTTTCTTT
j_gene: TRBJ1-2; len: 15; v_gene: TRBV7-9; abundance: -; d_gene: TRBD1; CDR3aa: CASSHRTGGGYGYTF; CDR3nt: TGTGCCAGCAGCCATCGAACAGGGGGCGGGTATGGCTACACCTTC
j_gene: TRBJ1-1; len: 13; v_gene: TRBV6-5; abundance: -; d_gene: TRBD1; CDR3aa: CASRTGTNTEAFF; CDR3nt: TGTGCCAGCCGGACAGGCACTAACACTGAAGCTTTCTTT
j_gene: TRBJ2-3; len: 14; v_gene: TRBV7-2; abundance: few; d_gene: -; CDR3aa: CASSLSTSTDTQYF; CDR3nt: TGTGCCAGCAGCTTATCGACTAGCACAGATACGCAGTATTTT
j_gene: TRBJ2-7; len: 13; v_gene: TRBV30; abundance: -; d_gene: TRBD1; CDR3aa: CAWSGQGSHEQYF; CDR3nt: TGTGCCTGGAGTGGACAGGGATCTCATGAGCAGTACTTC
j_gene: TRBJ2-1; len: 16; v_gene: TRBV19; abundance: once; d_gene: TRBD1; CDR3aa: CASRGFRDRAPNEQFF; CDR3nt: TGTGCCAGTAGGGGTTTCCGGGACAGGGCACCCAATGAGCAGTTCTTC
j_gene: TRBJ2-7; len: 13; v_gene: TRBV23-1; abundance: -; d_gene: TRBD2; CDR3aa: CASSQALAGVTDF; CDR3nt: TGCGCCAGCAGTCAAGCGCTAGCGGGGGTTACGGACTTC
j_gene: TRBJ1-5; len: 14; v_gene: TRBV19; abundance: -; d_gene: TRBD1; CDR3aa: CASSMGQFNQPQHF; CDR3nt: TGTGCCAGTAGTATGGGACAGTTCAATCAGCCCCAGCATTTT
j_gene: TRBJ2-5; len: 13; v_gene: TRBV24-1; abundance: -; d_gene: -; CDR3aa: CATSDEARETQYF; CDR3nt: TGTGCCACCAGTGACGAGGCACGTGAGACCCAGTACTTC
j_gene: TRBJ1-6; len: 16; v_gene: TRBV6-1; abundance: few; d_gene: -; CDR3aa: CASSGAGSSYNSPLHF; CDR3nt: TGTGCCAGCAGTGGTGCGGGGAGCTCCTATAATTCACCCCTCCACTTT
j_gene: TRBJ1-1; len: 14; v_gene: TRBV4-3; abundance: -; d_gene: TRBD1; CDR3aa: CASSQEYRGSRAFF; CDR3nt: TGCGCCAGCAGCCAAGAATACAGGGGTTCTAGAGCTTTCTTT
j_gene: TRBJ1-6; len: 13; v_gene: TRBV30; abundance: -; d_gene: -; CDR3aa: CAGGGENNSPLHF; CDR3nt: TGTGCCGGAGGTGGGGAGAATAATTCACCCCTCCACTTT
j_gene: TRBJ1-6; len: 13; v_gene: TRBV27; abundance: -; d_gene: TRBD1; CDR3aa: CASKGQGNSPLHF; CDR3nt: TGTGCCAGCAAAGGACAGGGGAATTCACCCCTCCACTTT
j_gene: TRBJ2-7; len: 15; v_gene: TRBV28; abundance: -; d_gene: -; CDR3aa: CASSLGGDSAVEQYF; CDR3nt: TGTGCCAGCAGTTTAGGCGGGGACAGTGCGGTCGAGCAGTACTTC
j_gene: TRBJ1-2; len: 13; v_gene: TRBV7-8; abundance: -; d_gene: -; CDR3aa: CASSLNTDYGYTF; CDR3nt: TGTGCCAGCAGCTTAAACACAGACTATGGCTACACCTTC
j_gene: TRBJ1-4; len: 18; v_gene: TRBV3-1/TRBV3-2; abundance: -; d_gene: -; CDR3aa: CASSQEAPTKPTNEKLFF; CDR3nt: TGTGCCAGCAGCCAAGAAGCCCCCACCAAACCAACTAATGAAAAACTGTTTTTT
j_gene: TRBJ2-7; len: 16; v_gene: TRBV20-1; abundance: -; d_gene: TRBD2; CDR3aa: CSASGTWRGDSYEQYF; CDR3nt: TGCAGTGCTAGTGGGACTTGGCGGGGGGACTCCTACGAGCAGTACTTC
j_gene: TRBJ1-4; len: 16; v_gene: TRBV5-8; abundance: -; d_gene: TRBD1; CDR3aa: CASSIGQGGFQEKLFF; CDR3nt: TGTGCCAGCAGCATAGGACAGGGCGGGTTTCAAGAAAAACTGTTTTTT
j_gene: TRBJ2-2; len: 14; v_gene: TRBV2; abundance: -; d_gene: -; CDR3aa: CASSDYPKTGELFF; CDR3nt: TGTGCCAGCAGCGACTACCCAAAGACCGGGGAGCTGTTTTTT
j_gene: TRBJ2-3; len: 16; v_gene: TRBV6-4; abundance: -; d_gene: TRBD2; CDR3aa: CASSANSGGFADTQYF; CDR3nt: TGTGCCAGCAGTGCGAATAGCGGGGGGTTCGCAGATACGCAGTATTTT
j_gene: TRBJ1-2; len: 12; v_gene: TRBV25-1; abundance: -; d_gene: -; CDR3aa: CASSESGYGYTF; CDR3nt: TGTGCCAGCAGTGAATCCGGCTATGGCTACACCTTC
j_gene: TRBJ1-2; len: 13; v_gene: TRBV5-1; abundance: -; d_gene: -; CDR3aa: CASSLGAGEGYTF; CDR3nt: TGCGCCAGCAGCTTGGGTGCAGGGGAAGGCTACACCTTC
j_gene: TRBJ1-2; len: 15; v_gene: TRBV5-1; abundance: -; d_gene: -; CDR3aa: CASSFSGQSNYGYTF; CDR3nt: TGCGCCAGCAGCTTTTCCGGACAGTCCAACTATGGCTACACCTTC
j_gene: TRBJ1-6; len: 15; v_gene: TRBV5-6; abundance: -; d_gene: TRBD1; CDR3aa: CASSLGGTGVSPLHF; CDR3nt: TGTGCCAGCAGCTTAGGAGGAACAGGGGTATCACCCCTCCACTTT
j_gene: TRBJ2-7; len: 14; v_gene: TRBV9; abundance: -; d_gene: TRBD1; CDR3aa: CASSVGQGIYEQYF; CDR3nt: TGTGCCAGCAGCGTGGGACAGGGCATCTACGAGCAGTACTTC
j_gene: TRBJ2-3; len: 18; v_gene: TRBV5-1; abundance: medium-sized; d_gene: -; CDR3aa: CASSLRTTRVVSTDTQYF; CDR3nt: TGCGCCAGCAGCTTAAGGACGACCAGGGTAGTAAGCACAGATACGCAGTATTTT
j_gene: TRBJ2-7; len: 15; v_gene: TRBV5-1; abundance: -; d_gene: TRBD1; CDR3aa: CASSLITGTVIEQYF; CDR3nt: TGCGCCAGCAGCTTGATTACCGGGACAGTCATCGAGCAGTACTTC